The rows below give T cell receptor beta chains drawn from one sample of a study of shared clonotypes between healthy human individuals. Sequencing was performed with immunoSEQ multiplex PCR; in TCRdb, only in-frame clones are kept and a portion is missing. The table lists 950,000 to 1,100,000 clones, about four fifths of them singletons, with 0.5% to 0.65% in the top ten. Sequencing was carried out using memory CD4+ T cells from PBMCs. All receptors derive from a man between 18 and 29 years old in good health. Some clones in this sample may be carry-over from other donors' samples. CDR3s include the opening cysteine and the closing phenylalanine or tryptophan. D genes are given only for firm matches. Rows give clone size only sometimes, using once, few, many, or a class for an expanded clone.

clone size,J gene,D gene,V gene,CDR3 protein,CDR3 DNA
-,TRBJ1-1,-,TRBV9,CASSVRVGNAAEAFF,TGTGCCAGCAGCGTAAGAGTGGGGAACGCCGCTGAAGCTTTCTTT
-,TRBJ2-7,-,TRBV7-2,CASSLNRNSGEQYF,TGTGCCAGCAGCCTTAATCGGAACTCTGGGGAGCAGTACTTC
-,TRBJ1-2,-,TRBV7-3,CASAIGTGYGYTF,TGTGCCAGCGCTATAGGGACGGGCTATGGCTACACCTTC
-,TRBJ1-2,-,TRBV11-2,CASSLVSTPPRYTF,TGTGCCAGCAGCTTGGTCTCCACCCCCCCCCGCTACACCTTC
few,TRBJ2-1,TRBD2,TRBV9,CASSVQGLAEYEQFF,TGTGCCAGCAGCGTACAAGGACTAGCCGAGTATGAGCAGTTCTTC
-,TRBJ2-4,-,TRBV28,CASNPYLVKSKNIQYF,TGTGCCAGCAATCCCTATTTAGTGAAGTCCAAAAACATTCAGTACTTC
many,TRBJ1-3,-,TRBV28,CASSPSGHYVSGNTIYF,TGTGCCAGCAGTCCCTCCGGCCACTATGTCTCTGGAAACACCATATATTTT
-,TRBJ2-1,TRBD1,TRBV18,CASSLYHGTGDYNEQFF,TGTGCCAGCTCACTCTACCACGGGACAGGGGACTACAATGAGCAGTTCTTC
-,TRBJ1-2,TRBD1,TRBV28,CASSFLRGRGYGYTF,TGTGCCAGCAGTTTTCTCAGGGGGCGCGGCTATGGCTACACCTTC
-,TRBJ2-6,TRBD1,TRBV19,CASSISRAGGLSGANVLTF,TGTGCCAGTAGTATAAGTAGGGCAGGGGGTCTCTCTGGGGCCAACGTCCTGACTTTC
-,TRBJ2-7,TRBD2,TRBV27,CASTGGRKYEQYF,TGTGCCAGCACGGGCGGGAGAAAATACGAGCAGTACTTC
few,TRBJ2-2,-,TRBV7-9,CASSPPEKTNTGELFF,TGTGCCAGCAGCCCCCCGGAAAAGACGAACACCGGGGAGCTGTTTTTT
-,TRBJ1-3,-,TRBV5-4,CASSPGRSSGNTIYF,TGTGCCAGCAGTCCGGGACGGAGCTCTGGAAACACCATATATTTT
-,TRBJ1-1,-,TRBV19,CASISRGVLQNTEAFF,TGTGCCAGTATTTCCCGGGGCGTCCTGCAGAACACTGAAGCTTTCTTT
-,TRBJ2-1,-,TRBV15,CATSRELYLEQFF,TGTGCCACCAGCAGAGAACTTTACTTAGAGCAGTTCTTC
-,TRBJ2-2,-,TRBV7-6,CASSLAGAGELFF,TGTGCCAGCAGCTTAGCGGGTGCCGGGGAGCTGTTTTTT
-,TRBJ2-2,TRBD2,TRBV5-5,CASSFTSGTGELFF,TGTGCCAGCAGCTTTACTAGCGGGACAGGGGAGCTGTTTTTT
-,TRBJ1-2,TRBD1,TRBV19,CASSLGQGRSYGYTF,TGTGCCAGTAGTTTAGGACAGGGCCGTAGCTATGGCTACACCTTC
-,TRBJ2-1,-,TRBV18,CASSPPALNEQFF,TGTGCCAGCTCACCACCTGCCTTAAATGAGCAGTTCTTC
-,TRBJ2-1,TRBD2,TRBV18,CASSPGLAINEQFF,TGTGCCAGCTCACCCGGACTAGCGATTAATGAGCAGTTCTTC
-,TRBJ2-2,-,TRBV18,CASSQSNTGELFF,TGTGCCAGCTCACAGTCGAACACCGGGGAGCTGTTTTTT
-,TRBJ2-5,TRBD2,TRBV20-1,CSLAGEETQYF,TGCAGCCTAGCGGGAGAGGAGACCCAGTACTTC
-,TRBJ2-2,-,TRBV10-3,CATSADSRTGELFF,TGTGCCACTTCCGCCGACAGTAGAACCGGGGAGCTGTTTTTT
-,TRBJ1-1,-,TRBV7-3,CASSRGSVGSVGRNTEAFF,TGTGCCAGCAGCCGTGGGAGTGTGGGATCCGTCGGTCGGAACACTGAAGCTTTCTTT
-,TRBJ1-4,-,TRBV7-8,CASGAWGDEKLFF,TGTGCCAGCGGTGCCTGGGGGGATGAAAAACTGTTTTTT
-,TRBJ1-1,-,TRBV28,CASSLGGASEKAFF,TGTGCCAGCAGTTTAGGTGGGGCTTCGGAGAAAGCTTTCTTT
-,TRBJ1-3,-,TRBV11-2,CASSERLPRRPGNTIYF,TGTGCCAGCAGCGAGCGCTTGCCCAGGCGACCTGGAAACACCATATATTTT
-,TRBJ2-5,TRBD1,TRBV5-4,CASSSRDSRGTQYF,TGTGCCAGCAGCTCCCGGGACAGCCGGGGGACCCAGTACTTC
-,TRBJ2-7,TRBD2,TRBV28,CASSNLKKLLTSGRAAEQYF,TGTGCCAGCAGCAACCTAAAAAAACTATTAACTAGCGGGAGGGCAGCCGAGCAGTACTTC
-,TRBJ1-3,-,TRBV30,CACRLGGGGNTIYF,TGTGCCTGTCGATTGGGCGGCGGTGGAAACACCATATATTTT
many,TRBJ2-3,-,TRBV10-3,CATEDTQSTDTQYF,TGTGCCACGGAGGATACCCAATCCACAGATACGCAGTATTTT
-,TRBJ2-3,TRBD2,TRBV5-1,CASQELAGSDTQYF,TGCGCCAGTCAGGAGCTAGCGGGATCAGATACGCAGTATTTT
-,TRBJ1-4,-,TRBV28,CASSFGLVNEKLFF,TGTGCCAGCAGTTTCGGCCTCGTTAATGAAAAACTGTTTTTT
many,TRBJ2-1,TRBD2,TRBV4-2,CASSLSTSGSYNEQFF,TGTGCCAGCAGCCTCTCGACTAGCGGGAGCTACAATGAGCAGTTCTTC
-,TRBJ1-5,TRBD1,TRBV7-2,CASSPRQGAQPQHF,TGTGCCAGCAGCCCCCGACAGGGGGCGCAGCCCCAGCATTTT
few,TRBJ1-1,-,TRBV5-1,CASSLYGGDMNTEAFF,TGCGCCAGCAGCTTGTACGGAGGAGATATGAACACTGAAGCTTTCTTT
-,TRBJ2-1,TRBD2,TRBV4-3,CASSREDRGSQFF,TGCGCCAGCAGCCGAGAGGACCGCGGGAGTCAGTTCTTC
-,TRBJ1-4,-,TRBV18,CASSQGYTANEKLFF,TGTGCCAGCTCCCAAGGGTATACAGCTAATGAAAAACTGTTTTTT
-,TRBJ2-5,TRBD2,TRBV10-1,CASSVWTSGKETQYF,TGCGCCAGCAGCGTCTGGACTAGCGGAAAAGAGACCCAGTACTTC
-,TRBJ1-6,-,TRBV27,CASSLNFQANSPLHF,TGTGCCAGCAGTTTAAACTTCCAGGCCAATTCACCCCTCCACTTT
once,TRBJ1-1,TRBD1,TRBV27,CASSWAGDRGRLTEAFF,TGTGCCAGCAGTTGGGCGGGCGACAGGGGGCGGTTGACTGAAGCTTTCTTT
-,TRBJ2-1,-,TRBV5-6,CASRLGEREQFF,TGTGCCAGCCGACTGGGGGAACGTGAGCAGTTCTTC
-,TRBJ1-5,-,TRBV6-6,CASSRGSNQPQHF,TGTGCCAGCAGTCGAGGGAGTAATCAGCCCCAGCATTTT
-,TRBJ1-2,-,TRBV18,CASSGQPNYGYTF,TGTGCCAGCTCAGGACAGCCTAACTATGGCTACACCTTC
-,TRBJ2-7,-,TRBV7-9,CASSLEFPLEQYF,TGTGCCAGCAGCTTAGAGTTCCCCCTCGAGCAGTACTTC
-,TRBJ2-3,TRBD1,TRBV6-1,CASRRQGSDTQYF,TGTGCCAGCAGGAGACAGGGATCAGATACGCAGTATTTT
few,TRBJ2-5,TRBD2,TRBV5-6,CASSLTSGIETQYF,TGTGCCAGCAGTTTGACTAGCGGGATTGAGACCCAGTACTTC
-,TRBJ2-2,-,TRBV27,CASRPRELASTGELFF,TGTGCCAGCAGGCCAAGGGAGCTAGCATCCACCGGGGAGCTGTTTTTT
-,TRBJ2-1,-,TRBV18,CASSPLSGNNEQFF,TGTGCCAGCTCACCTCTCAGCGGAAACAATGAGCAGTTCTTC
-,TRBJ1-4,-,TRBV5-1,CASSRDNEKLFF,TGCGCCAGCAGCCGGGACAATGAAAAACTGTTTTTT
-,TRBJ2-2,-,TRBV7-2,CASSPPETANTGELFF,TGTGCCAGCAGCCCACCTGAGACGGCCAACACCGGGGAGCTGTTTTTT
-,TRBJ2-2,-,TRBV2,CASSLGQGGTGELFF,TGTGCCAGCAGTCTAGGGCAGGGCGGCACCGGGGAGCTGTTTTTT
-,TRBJ2-7,-,TRBV2,CASSRGPGSSYEQYF,TGTGCCAGCAGTCGGGGGCCAGGGAGCTCCTACGAGCAGTACTTC
-,TRBJ1-1,-,TRBV7-9,CASRPWTTSSPTEAFF,TGTGCCAGCAGGCCATGGACAACCTCGTCACCCACTGAAGCTTTCTTT
few,TRBJ2-1,TRBD2,TRBV12-5,CASGGTSGSRNEQFF,TGTGCTAGTGGCGGGACTAGCGGGAGTCGGAATGAGCAGTTCTTC
few,TRBJ2-4,-,TRBV9,CASSVGGRGKNIQYF,TGTGCCAGCAGCGTAGGTGGCAGGGGAAAAAACATTCAGTACTTC
-,TRBJ1-1,-,TRBV14,CASSLNGRQNTEAFF,TGTGCCAGCAGCCTCAATGGGCGACAGAACACTGAAGCTTTCTTT
few,TRBJ2-5,-,TRBV6-5,CASSTKTGQETQYF,TGTGCCAGCAGTACAAAGACAGGCCAAGAGACCCAGTACTTC
few,TRBJ1-5,-,TRBV20-1,CSATRAQPQHF,TGCAGTGCTACTCGAGCTCAGCCCCAGCATTTT